Listed here is a single T cell receptor (beta chain). These data are taken from a study of T cell changes during pregnancy in multiple sclerosis. Measured with immunoSEQ multiplex PCR; TCRdb has only the in-frame clones, and not every one. The table lists about 72,000 clones, approximately 90% of them singletons. In germline, CDR1 is DFQATT, CDR2 SNEGSKA (reference sequence). The CDR3 is 10 residues long. V was cut by 5 bases and J by 8 bases, with 7 bases left in between. This specimen was peripheral blood, taken in the first trimester of pregnancy. This clonotype was obtained from a female donor in good health, enrolled as a control in a pregnancy study. This chain uses TRBV20-1 with TRBJ2-1, with unresolved D. The CDR3 bases are TGCAGTGCTCAATCGGATGAGCAGTTCTTC. This gives the protein CSAQSDEQFF.